This entry lists 10 T cell receptor beta chains sequenced from one sample in a study of T-cell memory formation after mild COVID-19. TCRdb redid the calling of the 5' RACE reads with MiXCR, one entry per CDR3 protein. Of 250,000 to 300,000 distinct CDR3 sequences listed, around 16% are singletons. Sequencing was performed on PBMCs or a T cell subset sorted from them (not recorded which). These receptors were obtained from a man aged 18 to 30 who had mild COVID-19 (a few samples of this study predate the infection). Cell type and time point are not known.

This sequence joins TRBV6-6 and TRBJ1-6; TRBD1 is a possible D gene (5 bases). Germline values: CDR1 MNHNY, CDR2 SVGAGI (reference sequence). Trimming removed 4 bases at V and 0 bases at J, with 10 bases between. CDR3 length: 16 amino acids. Here the CDR3 reads CASSSAGSSYNSPLHF. The CDR3 DNA follows: TGTGCCAGCAGTTCGGCAGGGAGCTCCTATAATTCACCCCTCCACTTT.

The chain is built from TRBV18 and TRBJ1-1; TRBD1 aligns across 8 bases. Germline CDR1 KGHSH, CDR2 LQKENI. There are 15 residues in the CDR3. V gave up 4 bases and J gave up 0 bases; unmatched junction bases: 4. CDR3 DNA: TGTGCCAGCTCACGGTGGACAGGGATGAACACTGAAGCTTTCTTT. Residues: CASSRWTGMNTEAFF.

This clonotype was found a few times. The chain has TRBV6-5 and TRBJ1-3, with D unclear. The CDR3 sequence is 16 residues long. Trimming pared 6 bases from V and 0 bases from J, leaving 15 bases between. Germline CDR1 is MNHEY and CDR2 is SVGAGI. CDR3 protein: CASRQSLTVSGNTIYF. For the CDR3, the DNA is TGTGCCAGCAGGCAATCCCTAACAGTCTCTGGAAACACCATATATTTT.

On this clonotype itself: A read error may produce the germline difference seen at one junction end. The chain couples TRBV20-1 to TRBJ2-5; 8 bases fit TRBD1. Germline CDR1 reads DFQATT; CDR2 reads SNEGSKA (reference sequence). This CDR3 is 16 amino acids long. As DNA, the CDR3 is TGCAGTTCTAGATTCAGGGGGCGCGACGTTGTGGGGACCCAGTACTTC. This codes for CSSRFRGRDVVGTQYF.

There are a few counts of this clonotype. The chain uses TRBV29-1 and TRBJ1-5; D may be TRBD1 (5 bases). Trimming pared 4 bases from V and 6 bases from J, leaving 16 bases between. Per the germline V gene, CDR1 is SQVTM and CDR2 is ANQGSEA. The CDR3 is 14 amino acids. The DNA of the CDR3 is TGCAGCGTTGCGGCGGGCGCCGGGGGTCAGCCCCAGCATTTT. Residues: CSVAAGAGGQPQHF.

The rearrangement links TRBV23-1 to TRBJ2-3, with TRBD2 matching over 11 bases. TRBV23-1 is designated an ORF whose function remains uncertain. Unmatched junction bases numbered 10, after V lost 6 bases and J lost 5 bases. The CDR3 has 16 residues. CDR3 sequence reads: CASSHFLAGGGDTQYF. The CDR3, as DNA: TGCGCCAGCAGCCATTTTCTAGCGGGGGGCGGAGATACGCAGTATTTT.

The chain combines TRBV6-5 with TRBJ2-6; D ambiguous. The germline V gene encodes CDR1 MNHEY and CDR2 SVGAGI. Trimming took off 3 bases at V and 0 bases at J, with 6 bases between the two ends. This CDR3 is built from 15 residues. CDR3 in amino acids: CASSYGVSGANVLTF. The CDR3 DNA reads TGTGCCAGCAGTTATGGGGTCTCTGGGGCCAACGTCCTGACTTTC.

This clonotype has more than one count but fewer than ten. This chain joins TRBV9 and TRBJ1-2; D is unresolved. The CDR3 is 11 residues long. V was cut by 1 base and J by 2 bases, with 0 bases left in between. The germline gives CDR1 SGDLS, CDR2 YYNGEE. The CDR3, as DNA: TGTGCCAGCAGCGTAAACTATGGCTACACCTTC. As protein: CASSVNYGYTF.

The V call is TRBV15, the J call TRBJ2-5, with 11 bases lining up with TRBD2. Germline V CDR1 and CDR2: LNHNV, YYDKDF (reference sequence). CDR3 length: 18 amino acids. Trimming removed 5 bases from V and 2 bases from J; junction bases left unmatched: 13. Here the CDR3 reads CATSYPTLAGGLQETQYF. Written as DNA, the CDR3 is TGTGCCACCAGCTATCCAACCCTAGCGGGGGGACTTCAAGAGACCCAGTACTTC.

This clonotype was observed a handful of times. Here the CDR3 reads CASSLKQGRTDTQYF. The CDR3 nucleotides are TGTGCCAGCAGCTTAAAACAGGGGCGCACAGATACGCAGTATTTT. The chain combines TRBV7-9 with TRBJ2-3, with 7 bases fitting TRBD1. The CDR3 totals 15 residues. Germline-derived CDR1 and CDR2 are SEHNR and FQNEAQ (reference sequence). V lost 2 bases, J lost 1 base, and 3 bases stayed unmatched.